These 22 T cell receptor beta chains were all obtained from the same sample, sequenced in a study of vaccination and CD4 T cells after COVID-19. These TCRs' antigens remain unknown. Indicated treatment: roughly ten-day PBMC culture with coronavirus spike peptide pools or control peptides (ViraFEST assay). Researchers used the Oncomine TCR Beta short-read assay to sequence DNA from cultured CD4+ T cells. A single record per CDR3 protein comes from TCRdb applying MiXCR to the PCR reads. The data hold more than 20,000 distinct CDR3 sequences, with about 50% observed a single time. The material sequenced was CD4+ T cells from blood, cultured in vitro, taken before SARS-CoV-2 vaccination. Receptor source: a human donor who received a COVID-19 vaccine.

V gene TRBV5-1 combines with J gene TRBJ1-1; 7 nucleotides agree with TRBD1. The germline V gene encodes CDR1 SGHRS and CDR2 YFSETQ. The length of the CDR3 is 13 residues. V dropped 1 base and J dropped 4; count of bases not matched to a gene: 1. The CDR3 loop is CASSLPGGTEAFF. The CDR3 DNA follows: TGCGCCAGCAGCTTGCCAGGGGGCACTGAAGCTTTCTTT.

The rearrangement links TRBV20-1 to TRBJ2-1; D might be TRBD1 or TRBD2, each matching 5 bases. V lost 5 bases, J lost 0 bases, and 14 bases lay in between. CDR1 and CDR2 (germline): DFQATT, SNEGSKA (reference sequence). This CDR3 comprises 15 residues. CDR3 sequence reads: CSARDVLRSYNEQFF. CDR3 nucleotides: TGCAGTGCTCGGGACGTTCTTCGCTCCTACAATGAGCAGTTCTTC.

The chain couples TRBV7-2 to TRBJ1-2; unclear D gene. CDR3 length: 14 amino acids. Germline values: CDR1 SGHTA, CDR2 FQGNSA. The V gene lost 1 base and the J gene lost 3 bases, with 9 bases spanning the gap. The CDR3 loop reads CASSLDSDYYGYTF. The CDR3, as DNA: TGTGCCAGCAGCTTAGATTCCGATTACTATGGCTACACCTTC. The variable domain in full, completed from reference TRBV7-2 and TRBJ1-2, reads GAGVSQSPSNKVTEKGKDVELRCDPISGHTALYWYRQSLGQGLEFLIYFQGNSAPDKSGLPSDRFSAERTGGSVSTLTIQRTQQEDSAVYLCASSLDSDYYGYTFGSGTRLTVV.

This chain connects TRBV20-1 to TRBJ2-5, with D uncertain. V gave up 0 bases and J gave up 5 bases, with 4 bases separating them. The germline V gene has CDR1 DFQATT and CDR2 SNEGSKA (reference sequence). This CDR3 has 11 amino acids. The CDR3 loop is CSARDGETQYF. The CDR3 DNA follows: TGCAGTGCTAGAGATGGGGAGACCCAGTACTTC.

The rearrangement uses TRBV30 and TRBJ1-2, with a possible D match to TRBD1 (6 bases). In germline, CDR1 is GTSNPN, CDR2 SVGIG (reference sequence). The CDR3 covers 12 residues. V was trimmed by 4 bases and J by 6 bases, leaving 12 bases between them. The CDR3 protein is CAWKGGGNGYTF. The CDR3 DNA reads TGTGCCTGGAAGGGAGGGGGAAATGGCTACACCTTC.

This clonotype was seen more than once but under ten times. This chain links TRBV7-2 with TRBJ2-3; D remains unclear. This CDR3 has 12 amino acids. V was pared by 2 bases and J by 3 bases, with 3 bases between. Germline CDR1 and CDR2: SGHTA and FQGNSA. This CDR3 reads CASSLMTDTQYF. In DNA form, the CDR3 reads TGTGCCAGCAGCTTAATGACAGATACGCAGTATTTT. Supplemented by reference TRBV7-2 and TRBJ2-3, the full variable domain reads GAGVSQSPSNKVTEKGKDVELRCDPISGHTALYWYRQSLGQGLEFLIYFQGNSAPDKSGLPSDRFSAERTGGSVSTLTIQRTQQEDSAVYLCASSLMTDTQYFGPGTRLTVL.

This clonotype has just a few counts. The J gene is TRBJ2-3, the V gene TRBV25-1; weak D call: TRBD2 (5 bases). From germline, CDR1 is MGHDK and CDR2 SYGVNS. V was clipped by 3 bases and J by 3 bases, with 10 bases between them. This CDR3 is 14 amino acids long. CDR3 in DNA: TGTGCCAGCAGTGAGGCCCCGGGGACAGATACGCAGTATTTT. This encodes CASSEAPGTDTQYF.

This clonotype was seen a handful of times. The chain recombines TRBV2 with TRBJ2-7, with TRBD2 matching over 7 bases. J lost 1 base, V lost 4 bases, and 7 bases had no gene match. Germline V gene data show CDR1 as SNHLY and CDR2 as FYNNEI. This CDR3 has 15 amino acids. The CDR3 reads CASSAPRTRSYEQYF. Written as DNA, the CDR3 is TGTGCCAGCAGTGCCCCCCGGACTAGGTCCTACGAGCAGTACTTC.

The chain recombines TRBV5-1 with TRBJ2-1, with D perhaps matching TRBD1 or TRBD2 (7 bases each). This CDR3 region has 14 residues. V was trimmed by 4 bases and J by 3 bases, leaving 11 bases between them. From germline, CDR1 is SGHRS and CDR2 YFSETQ. CDR3 DNA: TGCGCCAGCAGCGGGGGGGACAGCTACAATGAGCAGTTCTTC. Residues: CASSGGDSYNEQFF. The entire variable domain, with the rest obtained from reference TRBV5-1 and TRBJ2-1, is as follows: KAGVTQTPRYLIKTRGQQVTLSCSPISGHRSVSWYQQTPGQGLQFLFEYFSETQRNKGNFPGRFSGRQFSNSRSEMNVSTLELGDSALYLCASSGGDSYNEQFFGPGTRLTVL.

This rearrangement joins TRBV24-1 to TRBJ1-2; D perhaps matches TRBD1 (6 bases). This CDR3 is built from 16 residues. V lost 4 bases and J 1 base, leaving 15 bases between the germline ends. In germline, CDR1 is KGHDR, CDR2 SFDVKD. The CDR3 reads CATSDSGTFYNYGYTF. CDR3 DNA sequence: TGTGCCACCAGTGACTCCGGGACATTTTATAACTATGGCTACACCTTC.

This clonotype is medium-sized in the sample. The chain has TRBV25-1 and TRBJ1-2; a possible D gene is TRBD1 (5 bases). This CDR3 is built from 14 residues. The V and J ends lost 4 bases and 10 bases respectively, with 19 bases between them. From germline, CDR1 is MGHDK and CDR2 SYGVNS. CDR3: CASSGSGGGNDYTF. The CDR3 DNA is TGTGCCAGCAGTGGGTCCGGGGGGGGAAATGACTACACCTTC.

To note about this clonotype: The junction does not match germline at one end; this may be a read error. The V gene is TRBV28, the J gene TRBJ1-5; 8 nucleotides match TRBD1. The CDR3 consists of 15 residues. CDR1 MDHEN and CDR2 SYDVKM come from the germline V gene. The CDR3 coding sequence is TGTACCAGCAGTTTTACCGGACAGGGTGGACAGCCCCAGCATTTT. Translating gives CTSSFTGQGGQPQHF.

The table lists this clonotype with a few counts. V usage is TRBV9 and J usage is TRBJ1-5; 10 bases agree with TRBD1. The CDR3 totals 15 residues. V was pared by 4 bases and J by 2 bases, with 3 bases of the junction left unmatched. Germline assignment: CDR1 SGDLS and CDR2 YYNGEE. CDR3 in amino acids: CASSQTGGGNQPQHF. CDR3 nucleotide sequence: TGTGCCAGCAGCCAGACAGGGGGCGGCAATCAGCCCCAGCATTTT.

This rearrangement joins TRBV2 to TRBJ1-1; 9 bases align to TRBD1. This CDR3 is 13 amino acids long. Trimming cost V 6 bases and J 3 bases; bases outside gene matches: 2. Germline values: CDR1 SNHLY, CDR2 FYNNEI. CDR3 sequence reads: CASSRDRDTEAFF. CDR3 DNA: TGTGCCAGCAGCAGGGACAGGGACACTGAAGCTTTCTTT.

The V call is TRBV6-5, the J call TRBJ2-6; the D is unclear. The CDR3 extends over 15 amino acids. The germline V gene has CDR1 MNHEY and CDR2 SVGAGI. Trimming took off 0 bases at V and 2 bases at J, with 5 bases between the two ends. The chain's CDR3 is CASSYSGPGANVLTF. In DNA form, the CDR3 reads TGTGCCAGCAGTTACTCAGGGCCTGGGGCCAACGTCCTGACTTTC.

The rearrangement joins TRBV2 to TRBJ2-3; D unclear. V was cut by 1 base and J by 3 bases, with 8 bases left in between. The germline V gene encodes CDR1 SNHLY and CDR2 FYNNEI. CDR3 length equals 14 residues. This CDR3 reads CASSEDYITDTQYF. CDR3 coding DNA: TGTGCCAGCAGTGAAGACTATATAACAGATACGCAGTATTTT. The full variable domain, rest sourced from reference TRBV2 and TRBJ2-3, is EPEVTQTPSHQVTQMGQEVILRCVPISNHLYFYWYRQILGQKVEFLVSFYNNEISEKSEIFDDQFSVERPDGSNFTLKIRSTKLEDSAMYFCASSEDYITDTQYFGPGTRLTVL.

The rearrangement joins TRBV2 to TRBJ2-1, with D possibly matching TRBD2 (5 bases). V gave up 6 bases and J gave up 13 bases, with 16 bases separating them. This CDR3 has 12 amino acids. From germline, CDR1 is SNHLY and CDR2 FYNNEI. The CDR3 nucleotides are TGTGCCAGCAGAGACGAAGGACTGGCTCAGTTCTTC. This sequence encodes CASRDEGLAQFF.

The chain uses TRBV20-1 and TRBJ2-5; perhaps D is TRBD1 or TRBD2 (5 bases each). Trimming took off 3 bases at V and 2 bases at J, with 10 bases between the two ends. The CDR3 is 13 amino acids. Germline CDR1 DFQATT, CDR2 SNEGSKA (reference sequence). The CDR3 DNA sequence: TGCAGTGCTAGTCTGGGACGACAAGAGACCCAGTACTTC. Amino acids: CSASLGRQETQYF.

This chain connects TRBV6-5 to TRBJ1-6; D ambiguous. CDR1 MNHEY and CDR2 SVGAGI come from the germline V gene. The length of the CDR3 is 17 residues. V was trimmed by 2 bases and J by 6 bases, leaving 17 bases between them. The CDR3 coding sequence is TGTGCCAGCAGTTACGGTATGCGGAGTGGCGTTAATTCACCCCTCCACTTT. It specifies CASSYGMRSGVNSPLHF.

The chain uses TRBV6-1 and TRBJ1-5; D possibly corresponds to TRBD1 (5 bases). CDR1 and CDR2 (germline): MNHNS, SASEGT. V lost 6 bases and J 4 bases, leaving 16 bases between the germline ends. The CDR3 sequence is 15 residues long. The CDR3 region is CASSGGGSGNQPQHF. As DNA, the CDR3 is TGTGCCAGCAGCGGGGGGGGGTCTGGAAATCAGCCCCAGCATTTT.

The genes are TRBV19 and TRBJ2-7; D gene ambiguous. Germline-derived CDR1 and CDR2 are LNHDA and SQIVND (reference sequence). The V and J ends lost 6 bases and 5 bases respectively, with 23 bases between them. This CDR3 comprises 16 residues. In DNA form, the CDR3 reads TGTGCCAGTAGACCCCAAGCAGTCGTAGGTTGGGACGAGCAGTACTTC. Its translation: CASRPQAVVGWDEQYF. The full variable domain, completed using reference TRBV19 and TRBJ2-7, is DGGITQSPKYLFRKEGQNVTLSCEQNLNHDAMYWYRQDPGQGLRLIYYSQIVNDFQKGDIAEGYSVSREKKESFPLTVTSAQKNPTAFYLCASRPQAVVGWDEQYFGPGTRLTVT.

The chain joins TRBV12-3 or TRBV12-4 to TRBJ1-5; a possible D gene is TRBD1 (5 bases). CDR3 length: 18 amino acids. V dropped 5 bases and J dropped 0 bases, with 20 bases sitting between them. CDR3 DNA sequence: TGTGCCAGCAGTCAGATAATTCGACAGAAATATAGCAATCAGCCCCAGCATTTT. Its translation: CASSQIIRQKYSNQPQHF.